Each of the 9 T cell receptor beta chains below was sequenced from the same sample in a study of T-cell memory formation after mild COVID-19. TCRdb recomputed calls from the 5' RACE reads with MiXCR, one row per CDR3 protein. The table includes approximately 570,000 distinct CDR3 sequences, roughly 18% detected once. Sequencing input: PBMCs or a T cell subset sorted from them (not recorded which). The receptor set was obtained from an adult woman who had mild COVID-19 (a few samples of this study predate the infection). Cell type and time point are not known.

The V and J genes are TRBV3-1 and TRBJ2-4; D gene ambiguous. This CDR3 has 11 residues. Trimming pared 1 base from V and 12 bases from J, leaving 7 bases between. From germline, CDR1 is LGHDT and CDR2 YNNKEL (reference sequence). The CDR3 DNA sequence: TGTGCCAGCAGCCAAGCGGGTGCTCAGTACTTC. Its translation is CASSQAGAQYF.

The chain couples TRBV4-2 to TRBJ2-7, with a weak D call TRBD2 (6 bases). The CDR3 has 14 amino acids. Per germline, CDR1 LGHNA and CDR2 YNFKEQ. V shed 1 base and J shed 10 bases, with 17 bases lying between them. The DNA for the CDR3 is TGTGCCAGCAGCCAAGCACTCGAGGGAGGACCACAGTACTTC. Translation: CASSQALEGGPQYF.

This clonotype was seen a few times. The gene calls are TRBV15 and TRBJ2-3, with 14 bases matching TRBD2. Germline V gene data show CDR1 as LNHNV and CDR2 as YYDKDF (reference sequence). V lost 5 bases, J lost 5 bases, and 6 bases stayed unmatched. The CDR3 is 16 residues long. The CDR3, as DNA: TGTGCCACCAGCGGGTTGGGACTAGCGGGAGTAGATACGCAGTATTTT. Translated: CATSGLGLAGVDTQYF.

The gene calls are TRBV12-3 or TRBV12-4 and TRBJ1-2, with 11 bases aligning to TRBD1. The CDR3 contains 16 residues. The V segment lost 6 bases and the J segment 3 bases; nucleotides outside the gene matches: 9. CDR3 protein: CASRRIPGQGDYGYTF. In DNA form, the CDR3 reads TGTGCCAGCAGGAGGATCCCGGGACAGGGGGACTATGGCTACACCTTC.

This sequence joins TRBV5-8 and TRBJ2-1, with D perhaps TRBD1 or TRBD2 (5 bases each). This CDR3 contains 17 residues. CDR1 and CDR2 from the germline V gene are SGHTS and YDEGEE. The V and J ends lost 0 bases and 0 bases respectively, with 13 bases between them. The DNA for the CDR3 is TGTGCCAGCAGCTTGGGATGGGACCTGAGCTCCTACAATGAGCAGTTCTTC. This encodes CASSLGWDLSSYNEQFF.

This chain links TRBV7-3 with TRBJ2-1, with 8 positions matching TRBD2. This CDR3 contains 16 residues. Germline loops: CDR1 SGHTA, CDR2 FQGTGA. V lost 5 bases to trimming and J lost 6 bases; unmatched junction nucleotides: 12. In nucleotides, the CDR3 is TGTGCCAGCAGCCCTCGGGGGCAGCGGGAGTTCAATGAGCAGTTCTTC. Translated: CASSPRGQREFNEQFF.

This chain joins TRBV20-1 and TRBJ1-2; TRBD1 matches 7 bases. This CDR3 comprises 12 residues. V was pared by 3 bases and J by 6 bases, with 4 bases of the junction left unmatched. Germline V gives CDR1 DFQATT, CDR2 SNEGSKA (reference sequence). The CDR3 DNA is TGCAGTGCTAGCAGGACAGGCGATGGCTACACCTTC. This codes for CSASRTGDGYTF.

V and J are TRBV5-8 and TRBJ1-5, with 9 bases fitting TRBD1. The CDR3 has 17 amino acids. Germline V CDR1 and CDR2: SGHTS, YDEGEE. With 4 bases clipped from V and 2 bases from J, the junction kept 10 bases outside the gene matches. CDR3 in DNA: TGTGCCAGCAGCCCGTCCGGGACAGGGCTCGGCAATCAGCCCCAGCATTTT. This encodes CASSPSGTGLGNQPQHF.

The chain employs TRBV25-1 and TRBJ1-2; D remains unclear. The CDR3 contains 11 residues. Germline V gene lookup returns CDR1 MGHDK and CDR2 SYGVNS. V was clipped by 2 bases and J by 7 bases, with 5 bases between them. The CDR3 loop is CASSEGFGYTF. Here the CDR3 DNA reads TGTGCCAGCAGTGAAGGTTTTGGCTACACCTTC.